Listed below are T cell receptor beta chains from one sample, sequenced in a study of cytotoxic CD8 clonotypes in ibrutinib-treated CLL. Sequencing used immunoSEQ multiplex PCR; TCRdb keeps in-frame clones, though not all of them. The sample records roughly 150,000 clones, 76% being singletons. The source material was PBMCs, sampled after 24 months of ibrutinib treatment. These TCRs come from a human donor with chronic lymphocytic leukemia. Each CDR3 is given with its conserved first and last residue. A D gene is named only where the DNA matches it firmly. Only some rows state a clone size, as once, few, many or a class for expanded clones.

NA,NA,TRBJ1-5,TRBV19,CASKGLEGDYSNQPQHF,TGTGCCAGTAAGGGCTTGGAGGGAGATTATAGCAATCAGCCCCAGCATTTT
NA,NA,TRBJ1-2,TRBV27,CASAPFQRAGYTF,TGTGCCAGCGCCCCCTTCCAAAGGGCTGGCTACACCTTC
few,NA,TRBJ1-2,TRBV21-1,CASSTTRGDGYTF,TGTGCCAGCAGCACCACACGAGGAGACGGCTACACCTTC
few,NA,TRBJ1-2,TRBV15,CATSSGQGYGYTF,TGTGCCACCAGCAGCGGGCAGGGGTATGGCTACACCTTC
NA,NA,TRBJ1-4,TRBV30,CAWSVRGAVNEKLFF,TGTGCCTGGAGTGTTCGGGGGGCGGTTAATGAAAAACTGTTTTTT
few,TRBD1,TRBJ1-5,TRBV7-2,CASSLGGQGGINQPQHF,TGTGCCAGCAGCTTAGGGGGACAGGGAGGGATAAATCAGCCCCAGCATTTT
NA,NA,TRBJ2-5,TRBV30,CAWSTGTSQTQYF,TGTGCCTGGAGTACCGGGACTTCCCAGACCCAGTACTTC
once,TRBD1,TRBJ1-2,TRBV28,CASSPGGPNYGYTF,TGTGCCAGCAGCCCAGGGGGGCCTAACTATGGCTACACCTTC
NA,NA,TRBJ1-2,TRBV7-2,CASSPPGFTGYTF,TGTGCCAGCAGCCCCCCCGGGTTCACTGGCTACACCTTC
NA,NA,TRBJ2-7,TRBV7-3,CASSPQVGSLEQYF,TGTGCCAGCAGCCCCCAGGTGGGCAGCCTCGAGCAGTACTTC
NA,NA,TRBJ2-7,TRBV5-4,CASSLGSNYEQYF,TGTGCCAGCAGCTTGGGGTCTAACTACGAGCAGTACTTC
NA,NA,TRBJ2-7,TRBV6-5,CASSYSQGRRVYEQYF,TGTGCCAGCAGTTACTCACAGGGCCGGAGGGTATACGAGCAGTACTTC
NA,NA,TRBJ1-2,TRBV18,CASSPLDEGYGYTF,TGTGCCAGCTCACCACTGGACGAGGGCTATGGCTACACCTTC
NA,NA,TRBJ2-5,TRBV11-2,CASSPGESRETQYF,TGTGCCAGCAGCCCAGGGGAATCCCGGGAGACCCAGTACTTC
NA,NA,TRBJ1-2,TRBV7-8,CASSLRAPNYGYTF,TGTGCCAGCAGCTTAAGGGCCCCTAACTATGGCTACACCTTC
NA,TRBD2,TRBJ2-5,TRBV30,CAWTLGLAGETQYF,TGTGCCTGGACCCTCGGACTAGCGGGAGAGACCCAGTACTTC
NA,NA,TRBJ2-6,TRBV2,CASSSTSAGANVLTF,TGTGCCAGCAGCTCCACTAGTGCTGGGGCCAACGTCCTGACTTTC
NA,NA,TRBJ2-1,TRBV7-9,CASSLGGAPRVQFF,TGTGCCAGCAGCTTAGGCGGGGCCCCCCGGGTGCAGTTCTTC
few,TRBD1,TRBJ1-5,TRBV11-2,CASSPQGGQPQHF,TGTGCCAGCAGCCCACAGGGGGGGCAGCCCCAGCATTTT
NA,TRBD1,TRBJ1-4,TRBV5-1,CASSSDREDDEKLFF,TGCGCCAGCAGCTCGGACAGGGAGGATGATGAAAAACTGTTTTTT
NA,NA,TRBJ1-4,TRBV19,CASSPGVNEKLFF,TGTGCCAGTAGTCCGGGCGTAAATGAAAAACTGTTTTTT
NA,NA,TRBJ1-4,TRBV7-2,CASSLWVTNEKLFF,TGTGCCAGCAGCTTATGGGTTACTAATGAAAAACTGTTTTTT
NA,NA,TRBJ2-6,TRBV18,CASSPGVSGANVLTF,TGTGCCAGCTCCCCCGGTGTCTCTGGGGCCAACGTCCTGACTTTC
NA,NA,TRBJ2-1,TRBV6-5,CASRPRGGREQFF,TGTGCCAGCAGACCGCGTGGGGGAAGGGAGCAGTTCTTC
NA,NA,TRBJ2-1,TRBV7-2,CASSSPGNEQFF,TGTGCCAGCAGCTCCCCGGGGAATGAGCAGTTCTTC
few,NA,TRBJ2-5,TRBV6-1,CATRREPQETQYF,TGTGCCACCCGCCGGGAGCCCCAAGAGACCCAGTACTTC
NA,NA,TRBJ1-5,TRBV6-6,CASSFAPSQPQHF,TGTGCCAGCAGTTTCGCCCCCTCCCAGCCCCAGCATTTT